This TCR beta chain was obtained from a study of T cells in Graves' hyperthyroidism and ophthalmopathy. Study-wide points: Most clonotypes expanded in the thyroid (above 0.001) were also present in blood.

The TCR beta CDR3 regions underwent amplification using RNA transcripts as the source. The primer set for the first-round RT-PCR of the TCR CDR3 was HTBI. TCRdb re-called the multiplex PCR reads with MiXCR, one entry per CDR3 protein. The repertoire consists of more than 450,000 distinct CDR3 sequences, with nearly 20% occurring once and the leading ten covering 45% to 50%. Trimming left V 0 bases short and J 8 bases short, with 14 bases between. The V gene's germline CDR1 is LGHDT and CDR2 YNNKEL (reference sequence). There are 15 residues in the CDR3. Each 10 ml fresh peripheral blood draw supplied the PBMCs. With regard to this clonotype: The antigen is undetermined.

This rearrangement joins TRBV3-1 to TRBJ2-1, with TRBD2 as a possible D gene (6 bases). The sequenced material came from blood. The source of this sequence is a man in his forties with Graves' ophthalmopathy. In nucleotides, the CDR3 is TGTGCCAGCAGCCAAGATGGAACTAGCTGGGATGAGCAGTTCTTC. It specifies CASSQDGTSWDEQFF.